What follows describes a single T cell receptor (beta chain). The sample is drawn from a study of regulatory T cells in long-lasting Graves disease. Researchers made TCR beta libraries by using iRepertoire HTBI primers and running Arm-PCR on CDR3 regions. TCRdb recomputed calls from the multiplex PCR reads with MiXCR, one row per CDR3 protein. This sample has around 400,000 distinct CDR3 sequences, with around 20% found just once. The V end was cut by 5 bases, the J end by 8 bases, with 18 bases between. This CDR3 is built from 14 residues. Germline CDR1 is SGHTA and CDR2 is FQGNSA. Sample time point: persistent/refractory GD, antithyroid drugs over 5 years with positive TRAb. PBMC-derived RNA was used for the TCR library.

The rearrangement uses TRBV7-2 and TRBJ1-2; D possibly corresponds to TRBD1 (6 bases). Here the sequenced sample was peripheral blood mononuclear cells (PBMCs), taken when the disease was refractory, from a patient treated with antithyroid drugs. The source of this sequence is a female donor with Graves disease. In nucleotides, the CDR3 is TGTGCCAGCAGCCAACCTGCCAGGACAGTCGGCTACACCTTC. Translation: CASSQPARTVGYTF.